This TCR beta chain was retrieved from a study of control samples from healthy donors and cancer patients. Germline CDR1 reads LGHNT; CDR2 reads FRNRAP. Trimming removed 0 bases from V and 4 bases from J, with 19 bases in between. CDR3 length equals 18 residues. TCRdb keeps only in-frame clones here, not all; method: immunoSEQ multiplex PCR. The sample yields 93,000 or so clones, roughly 91% seen once. The receptor was isolated from a man in his sixties with lung cancer. The V call is TRBV12-5, the J call TRBJ2-1; D tentatively fits TRBD1 or TRBD2 (5 bases each). Sequenced sample: PBMCs. The CDR3 DNA reads as TGTGCTAGTGGTTTGGTAAGGGACGGAGAAACTTCTTACAATGAGCAGTTCTTC. Its protein is CASGLVRDGETSYNEQFF.